A selection of T cell receptor beta chains follows, all from one sample in a study of shared clonotypes between healthy human individuals. The protocol was immunoSEQ multiplex PCR, while the TCRdb copy is restricted to in-frame clones and leaves out a portion. This table has nearly 500,000 clones, 76% appearing once. Sequencing was carried out using PBMCs. These receptors came from a woman between 35 and 50 years old in good health. Some clones in this sample may be carry-over from other donors' samples. The CDR3 runs from the conserved cysteine through the conserved F or W. Fields, in order: J gene, D gene, clone size, V gene, CDR3 DNA, CDR3 protein. D genes are given only for firm matches. Some rows mark clone size as missing; the rest say once, few, many or name a class of expanded clone.

TRBJ2-3 NA few TRBV6-4 TGTGCCAGCAGTGACTCGGCGGGGAGCACAGATACGCAGTATTTT CASSDSAGSTDTQYF
TRBJ2-1 NA NA TRBV12-5 TGTGCTAGTGGTCCTCCAGGCGGAGCCGTCAATGAGCAGTTCTTC CASGPPGGAVNEQFF
TRBJ2-1 TRBD2 NA TRBV29-1 TGCAGCGTTGAGGTCCCCGCGGGAGCGGCCTTTTACAATGAGCAGTTCTTC CSVEVPAGAAFYNEQFF
TRBJ2-2 NA few TRBV28 TGTGCCAGCAGTCTCATCCCTAAGGGGGAGCTGTTTTTT CASSLIPKGELFF
TRBJ1-5 TRBD1 NA TRBV5-8 TGTGCCAGCAGCTTGGTCCTAGGACAGGGGCGACAGCCCCAGCATTTT CASSLVLGQGRQPQHF
TRBJ2-1 NA NA TRBV6-1 TGTGCCAGCAGTCCCAGGGACACCAACAATGAGCAGTTCTTC CASSPRDTNNEQFF
TRBJ2-1 NA NA TRBV10-3 TGTGCCATCAGTGAGGAGGTTCAGCCCCTAAAGCAGTTCTTC CAISEEVQPLKQFF
TRBJ2-7 NA NA TRBV7-8 TGCGCCAGCAGCCCCCGAGTGGGGGGCATGGGGGTGCAGTACTTC CASSPRVGGMGVQYF
TRBJ2-3 TRBD2 NA TRBV19 TGTGCCAGTAGTATTGGGCTAGCGGGGGGGAGCACAGATACGCAGTATTTT CASSIGLAGGSTDTQYF
TRBJ1-5 TRBD1 NA TRBV30 TGTGCCTGGAGTGTCGGACAGGGGAGGAAGCCCCAGCATTTT CAWSVGQGRKPQHF
TRBJ2-5 NA NA TRBV6-4 TGTGCCAGCATAGGGGCCTTTGGGATTAAAGAGACCCAGTACTTC CASIGAFGIKETQYF
TRBJ2-7 NA NA TRBV28 TGTGCCAGCAGTTATAACAGGGTTCGTGAGAAGTACTTC CASSYNRVREKYF
TRBJ2-1 TRBD2 NA TRBV13 TGTGCCAGCAGCTTAGTCGTCCAGCGGGAGGGTACCCACAATGAGCAGTTCTTC CASSLVVQREGTHNEQFF